The 2 T cell receptor beta chains presented below share a single source sample, sequenced in a study of CXCR3-negative and CXCR3-positive naive CD8 T cells. 5' RACE that incorporated UMI labels was used to prepare the TRB cDNA libraries. No DNA is given; TCRdb re-called the 5' RACE reads and lists each CDR3 protein once. The specimen's table records 90,000 to 100,000 distinct CDR3 sequences. Source material: naive CXCR3- CD8+ T cells from blood. Subset here: CD45RO-CCR7+CD27+CD95- naive CD8+ T cells lacking CXCR3 (TNR3-). The source of these receptors is a human donor in good health. Some clones in this sample may be carry-over from other donors' samples.

The chain carries TRBV29-1 and TRBJ2-1. Germline-derived CDR1 and CDR2 are SQVTM and ANQGSEA. This CDR3 is 16 amino acids long. This CDR3 is CSVDGVTVTSYNEQFF.

V and J are TRBV4-1 and TRBJ2-7; TCRdb's assignment of TRBD2 cannot be checked, as there is no DNA. Per germline, CDR1 MGHRA and CDR2 YSYEKL. This CDR3 spans 15 amino acids. CDR3 in amino acids: CASSQVSGSPYEQYF.